This T cell receptor (beta chain) stems from a study of T cells in Graves' hyperthyroidism and ophthalmopathy (dated by TCRdb to between 2017 and 2020). Turning to the overall study: Peripheral blood was collected at initial diagnosis, before any treatment. Whether ophthalmopathy could be predicted prospectively was tested in an independent validation cohort made up of some 20 hyperthyroidism patients plus 17 patients who later progressed to ophthalmopathy. TCR Vbeta CDR3 sequencing of approximately 140 peripheral blood samples (under 45 ophthalmopathy, about 75 hyperthyroidism and approximately 17 progressor patients) is reported in the paper. The roughly 91 discovery patients were randomly split 7:3 into training and test sets. To identify TCR V-J signatures that set the groups apart, the researchers used a discovery cohort of 90 to 100 patients, made up of 40 to 45 with Graves' ophthalmopathy and 57 with stable Graves' hyperthyroidism. Once sampling was done, hyperthyroidism patients were given methimazole at a starting dose of 30 mg daily, whereas ophthalmopathy patients were given high-dose intravenous methylprednisolone. In several Graves' hyperthyroidism patients, the study also compared T-cell repertoires from thyroid tissue with T-cell repertoires from blood.

Stable Graves' hyperthyroidism was defined as the absence of progression to ophthalmopathy over 18 months of follow-up. Hyperthyroidism patients were newly diagnosed, with disease duration under 2 months, and aged 18 to 65 years. Exclusion was applied to patients with uncontrolled infections, other autoimmune diseases, pregnancy or lactation. Diagnoses were established on the basis of clinical symptoms, serum thyroxine and TRAb, thyroid ultrasound, and orbital computed tomography. PBMCs were isolated from more than 9 ml of fresh peripheral blood by Ficoll-Paque density gradient centrifugation. Total RNA was extracted with Trizol reagent, and quality was checked on an Agilent 2100 Bioanalyzer. Amplification of TCR beta CDR3 regions was carried out from RNA transcripts. The first round of RT-PCR for the TCR CDR3 was performed with the HTBI primer set and the Qiagen OneStep RT-PCR kit. Libraries were constructed in a second round of multiplex PCR, after which size selection and purification were performed. The libraries were sequenced on an Illumina HiSeq2000 using paired-end 100 bp reads. Concerning the study's data processing: SOAPnuke was used to process the raw data, throwing out any read that contained adapters or uncalled bases, had a mean Phred below 15, or lacked an exact constant-primer or identifier match. High-quality paired reads were merged using COPE v1.2.5, and each unique nucleotide sequence was defined as a clonotype. Clonotypes were aligned to IMGT TRBV, TRBD and TRBJ reference segments using MiTCR v1.1. Only V-J combinations with frequency above 0.0001, covering approximately 99% of repertoires, were analysed. A TCS score was defined as the ratio between F50 (clonal expansion) and ExV (chaos), using BLOSUM62-based TCRdist between CDR3 peptides within each V-J. Welch's t-statistics and random forest reduced just over 500 V-J features to 13, which were used in a naive Bayes classifier (R e1071). The raw public reads went through TCRdb reprocessing: fastp at Q25, MiXCR clone calling, in-frame beta chains kept. Entries are consolidated by CDR3 protein sequence, retaining the most common genes and DNA. The V and J calls were determined by TCRdb, not by the authors. Within this sample are about 740,000 distinct CDR3 sequences, with around 13% of them counted one time only. The ten largest make up roughly a tenth of the sample.

Findings and caveats that apply to the study as a whole: Sample size was not statistically predetermined, and blinding of investigators to group allocation was not performed. In validation, the model predicted progression to ophthalmopathy a median of 6.5 months before onset, with roughly 70% sensitivity and about 72% specificity. In cross-validation, a model built on a 13 V-J signature told ophthalmopathy apart from stable hyperthyroidism with approximately 91% sensitivity and around 83% specificity, and in testing the same model reached 80%/75%. Most expanded thyroid clonotypes (frequency above 0.001) were also detected in blood, suggesting blood repertoires may reflect thyroid immune responses.

Reading the germline V gene (reference sequence) gives CDR1 DFQATT and CDR2 SNEGSKA. V sheds 6 bases and J sheds 6 bases, leaving 15 bases between their ends. The CDR3 has 13 amino acids, counting the end cysteine and phenylalanine. The CDR3 DNA has 39 bases and is translated from base 1. This clonotype was counted a few times. No antigen is known for it. The input lacks base qualities; no much larger clone sits a single base away. The sequence came from a woman aged 18 to 35 with Graves' hyperthyroidism. The sequencing sample was made of blood. The chain was built from TRBV20-1 and TRBJ2-1; TRBD2 is a possible D gene, resting on 6 matching bases. The CDR3 protein: CSAPARGGNEQFF. The DNA sequence follows: TGCAGTGCACCCGCCCGGGGAGGCAATGAGCAGTTCTTC.